What follows are 8 T cell receptor beta chains derived from one specimen sequenced in a study of response to subunit inactivated influenza vaccine. One entry per CDR3 protein results from TCRdb running MiXCR on the RT-PCR reads. The table shows a few hundred thousand distinct CDR3 sequences, with less than 25% occurring only once. Sequences were derived from PBMCs from blood, sampled less than 22 months after vaccination. The receptors come from a man in his fifties or sixties who received an inactivated influenza vaccine.

This clonotype was observed a handful of times. The J gene is TRBJ2-7, the V gene TRBV28; 9 bases map to TRBD1. After removal of 4 bases from V and 1 base from J, the junction contained 8 bases not matched to a gene. Germline V gene data show CDR1 as MDHEN and CDR2 as SYDVKM. The CDR3 has 16 amino acids. This CDR3 reads CASSSSGQGTSYEQYF. The CDR3 DNA follows: TGTGCCAGCAGTTCCTCGGGACAGGGCACTTCCTACGAGCAGTACTTC.

This clonotype was detected a few times. This sequence joins TRBV7-2 and TRBJ1-2; D is unresolved. Germline assignment: CDR1 SGHTA and CDR2 FQGNSA. V was shortened by 0 bases and J by 6 bases, with 8 bases between the two germline ends. The CDR3 spans 13 residues. CDR3 sequence (DNA): TGTGCCAGCAGCTTAGCCAGAAACGATGGCTACACCTTC. It is translated as CASSLARNDGYTF. Supplemented by reference TRBV7-2 and TRBJ1-2, the full variable domain reads GAGVSQSPSNKVTEKGKDVELRCDPISGHTALYWYRQSLGQGLEFLIYFQGNSAPDKSGLPSDRFSAERTGGSVSTLTIQRTQQEDSAVYLCASSLARNDGYTFGSGTRLTVV.

The genes are TRBV11-2 and TRBJ2-2; D ambiguous. This CDR3 region has 13 residues. CDR1 and CDR2 (germline): SGHAT, FQNNGV. V was trimmed by 2 bases and J by 9 bases, leaving 10 bases between them. Written as DNA, the CDR3 is TGTGCCAGCAGCTTATTAGGCCTCCGGGAGCTGTTTTTT. Protein product: CASSLLGLRELFF.

The chain carries TRBV5-8 and TRBJ1-6; 10 bases align to TRBD1. CDR1 is SGHTS, CDR2 YDEGEE, per germline. The CDR3 has 16 residues. Trimming took 4 bases from V and 8 from J; bases not matched to a gene: 9. CDR3 sequence: CASSKPGTGVDSPLHF. CDR3 nucleotide sequence: TGTGCCAGCAGCAAACCCGGGACAGGGGTTGATTCACCCCTCCACTTT.

The chain couples TRBV25-1 to TRBJ2-7; the match to TRBD1 covers 8 bases. The germline gives CDR1 MGHDK, CDR2 SYGVNS. Trimming cost V 0 bases and J 3 bases; bases outside gene matches: 4. The CDR3 covers 15 residues. This chain's CDR3 is CASSEYGTGDYEQYF. Here the CDR3 DNA reads TGTGCCAGCAGTGAATACGGGACAGGAGACTACGAGCAGTACTTC.

This clonotype was recorded a few times. The gene calls are TRBV2 and TRBJ2-3; 7 bases match TRBD2. Germline V gives CDR1 SNHLY, CDR2 FYNNEI. The V gene end was trimmed by 0 bases and the J gene end by 3 bases; junction bases not matched to a gene: 0. The CDR3 is 14 residues long. The CDR3 DNA follows: TGTGCCAGCAGTGAAGCACTAGCGACAGATACGCAGTATTTT. Its protein is CASSEALATDTQYF.

The sample holds a few counts of this clonotype. The chain has TRBV6-2 or TRBV6-3 and TRBJ2-4; 8 bases are a match to TRBD1. Unmatched junction bases numbered 15, after V lost 0 bases and J lost 5 bases. CDR3 length: 19 residues. Germline V gene data show CDR1 as MNHEY and CDR2 as SVGEGT. The CDR3 loop reads CASSYSFSDRADVQNIQYF. As DNA, the CDR3 is TGTGCCAGCAGTTACTCGTTCTCGGACAGGGCGGACGTGCAAAACATTCAGTACTTC.

A few counts support this clonotype. This chain connects TRBV20-1 to TRBJ1-1; D is ambiguous. Looked up from germline, CDR1 is DFQATT and CDR2 is SNEGSKA (reference sequence). The CDR3 runs to 12 residues. V was cut by 1 base and J by 0 bases, with 3 bases left in between. Here the CDR3 reads CSARVMNTEAFF. The CDR3, as DNA: TGCAGTGCTAGAGTGATGAACACTGAAGCTTTCTTT.